A selection of T cell receptor beta chains follows, all from one sample in a study of T-cell reconstitution after alpha-beta-depleted transplantation in children. TCRdb redid the calling of the PCR reads with MiXCR, one entry per CDR3 protein. Of a few hundred thousand distinct CDR3 sequences in the sample, 13% are singletons; the top ten hold roughly 4.3%. The material was PBMCs, obtained from the stem cell graft. These TCRs come from a human donor who donated a stem cell graft to a child with Fanconi anemia. Each CDR3 is given with its conserved first and last residue. The D gene is left open where the match is weak. Where a row states a size, it is once, few, many or the class of an expanded clone; other rows omit it.

CDR3aa	CDR3nt	v_gene	j_gene	d_gene	abundance
CASSQDPIPRNIQYF	TGTGCCAGCAGCCAAGATCCCATCCCGCGGAACATTCAGTACTTC	TRBV4-2	TRBJ2-4	NA	NA
CASSLILKHPPYQETQYF	TGTGCCAGCAGCTTAATACTAAAACATCCCCCGTACCAAGAGACCCAGTACTTC	TRBV7-6	TRBJ2-5	NA	few
CASSQGGTGNQPQHF	TGTGCCAGCAGCCAAGGGGGGACAGGCAATCAGCCCCAGCATTTT	TRBV3-1	TRBJ1-5	TRBD1	few
CASSQDETQYF	TGTGCCAGCAGCCAGGACGAGACCCAGTACTTC	TRBV3-1	TRBJ2-5	NA	many
CSARPLGETQYF	TGCAGTGCTCGGCCTTTAGGAGAGACCCAGTACTTC	TRBV20-1	TRBJ2-5	NA	many
CASSYVTSQETQYF	TGTGCCAGCAGTTACGTGACTAGCCAAGAGACCCAGTACTTC	TRBV6-6	TRBJ2-5	NA	NA
CASSFDPGAATNEKLFF	TGTGCCAGCAGTTTCGATCCAGGGGCTGCAACTAATGAAAAACTGTTTTTT	TRBV12-3/TRBV12-4	TRBJ1-4	NA	NA
CASSLHRDQTQYF	TGTGCCAGCAGTCTACACAGGGATCAGACCCAGTACTTC	TRBV6-5	TRBJ2-5	NA	NA
CASSERVSSYEQYF	TGTGCCAGCAGTGAACGAGTGAGCTCCTACGAGCAGTACTTC	TRBV6-1	TRBJ2-7	NA	many
CASSTKSGTGVTNSPLHF	TGCGCCAGCAGCACAAAATCCGGGACAGGGGTGACAAATTCACCCCTCCACTTT	TRBV5-1	TRBJ1-6	TRBD1	few
CASSFSGGRFNEQFF	TGTGCCAGCAGCTTTTCAGGGGGCCGGTTCAATGAGCAGTTCTTC	TRBV11-3	TRBJ2-1	TRBD1	few
CASSLGLGFRLQETQYF	TGCGCCAGCAGCTTGGGGCTGGGGTTCCGGCTACAAGAGACCCAGTACTTC	TRBV5-1	TRBJ2-5	NA	NA
CSASPARGDYNEQFF	TGCAGTGCCTCGCCCGCTAGGGGCGACTACAATGAGCAGTTCTTC	TRBV20-1	TRBJ2-1	NA	NA
CATSAQSLQGVMVGELFF	TGTGCCACCAGCGCCCAATCACTACAGGGGGTGATGGTCGGGGAGCTGTTTTTT	TRBV15	TRBJ2-2	TRBD1	NA
CASEWTQGPGELFF	TGCGCCAGCGAGTGGACACAAGGCCCCGGGGAGCTGTTTTTT	TRBV5-1	TRBJ2-2	NA	few
CASSLKGEGLAKNIQYF	TGTGCCAGCAGCTTAAAGGGGGAGGGGCTAGCCAAAAACATTCAGTACTTC	TRBV7-8	TRBJ2-4	NA	many
CASSPDGETQYF	TGTGCCAGCAGCCCTGATGGGGAGACCCAGTACTTC	TRBV5-6	TRBJ2-5	NA	many